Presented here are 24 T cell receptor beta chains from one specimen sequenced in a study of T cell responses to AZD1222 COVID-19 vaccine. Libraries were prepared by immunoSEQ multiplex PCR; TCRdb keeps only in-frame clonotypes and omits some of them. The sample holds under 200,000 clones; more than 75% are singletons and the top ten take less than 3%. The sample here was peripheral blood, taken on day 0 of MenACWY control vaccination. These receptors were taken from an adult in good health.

The CDR3 DNA reads TGTGCCATCCATTGGAGGGTGAACACTGAAGCTTTCTTT. As protein: CAIHWRVNTEAFF. The V call is TRBV28, the J call TRBJ1-1; no definite D call. The germline V gene encodes CDR1 MDHEN and CDR2 SYDVKM. V was shortened by 10 bases and J by 0 bases, with 12 bases between the two germline ends. The CDR3 extends over 13 amino acids.

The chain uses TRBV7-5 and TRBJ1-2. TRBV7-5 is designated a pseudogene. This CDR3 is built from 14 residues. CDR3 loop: CARSFSDGVAGYTF. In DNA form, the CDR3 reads TGTGCCAGAAGCTTTTCTGACGGCGTGGCTGGCTACACCTTC.

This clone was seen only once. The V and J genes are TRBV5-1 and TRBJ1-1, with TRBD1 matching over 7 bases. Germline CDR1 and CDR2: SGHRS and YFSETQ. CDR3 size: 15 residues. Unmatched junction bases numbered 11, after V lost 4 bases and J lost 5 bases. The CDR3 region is CASSVGTAGTTEAFF. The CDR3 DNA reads TGCGCCAGCAGCGTAGGGACAGCTGGGACTACTGAAGCTTTCTTT.

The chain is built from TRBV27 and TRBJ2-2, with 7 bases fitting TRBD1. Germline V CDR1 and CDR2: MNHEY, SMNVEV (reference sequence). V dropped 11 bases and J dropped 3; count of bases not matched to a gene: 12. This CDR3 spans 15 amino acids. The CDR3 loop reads CAGDHGTVHTGELFF. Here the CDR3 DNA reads TGTGCCGGCGACCACGGGACAGTGCACACCGGGGAGCTGTTTTTT.

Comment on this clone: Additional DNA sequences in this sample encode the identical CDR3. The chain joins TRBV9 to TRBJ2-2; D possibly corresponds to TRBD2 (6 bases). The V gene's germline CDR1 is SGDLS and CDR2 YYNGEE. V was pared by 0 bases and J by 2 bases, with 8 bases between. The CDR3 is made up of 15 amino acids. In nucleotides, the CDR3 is TGTGCCAGCAGCGTAGGGGGGACTAACACCGGGGAGCTGTTTTTT. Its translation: CASSVGGTNTGELFF.

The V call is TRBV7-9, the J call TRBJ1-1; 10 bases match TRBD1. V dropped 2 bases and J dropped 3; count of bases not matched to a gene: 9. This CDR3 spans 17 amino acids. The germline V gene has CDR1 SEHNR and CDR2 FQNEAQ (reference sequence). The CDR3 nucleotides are TGTGCCAGCAGCTTAAAGGGACAGGGGTATATGGACACTGAAGCTTTCTTT. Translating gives CASSLKGQGYMDTEAFF.

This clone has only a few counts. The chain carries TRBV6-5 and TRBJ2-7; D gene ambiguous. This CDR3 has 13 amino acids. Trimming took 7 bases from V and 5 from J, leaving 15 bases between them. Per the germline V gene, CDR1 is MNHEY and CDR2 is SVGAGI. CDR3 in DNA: TGTGCCAGCACCCAGCCCCCAGGAGACGAGCAGTACTTC. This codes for CASTQPPGDEQYF.

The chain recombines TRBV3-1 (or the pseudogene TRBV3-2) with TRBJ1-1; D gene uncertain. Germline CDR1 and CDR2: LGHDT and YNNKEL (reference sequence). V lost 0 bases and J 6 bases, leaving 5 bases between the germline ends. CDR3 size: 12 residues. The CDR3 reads CASSQDTAEAFF. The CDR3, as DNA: TGTGCCAGCAGCCAAGACACGGCTGAAGCTTTCTTT.

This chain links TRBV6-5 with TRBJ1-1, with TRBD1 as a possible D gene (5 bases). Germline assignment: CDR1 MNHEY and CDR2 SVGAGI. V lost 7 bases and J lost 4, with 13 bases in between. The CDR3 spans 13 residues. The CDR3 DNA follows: TGTGCCAGCAATCGCAGGGCGACCACTGAAGCTTTCTTT. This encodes CASNRRATTEAFF.

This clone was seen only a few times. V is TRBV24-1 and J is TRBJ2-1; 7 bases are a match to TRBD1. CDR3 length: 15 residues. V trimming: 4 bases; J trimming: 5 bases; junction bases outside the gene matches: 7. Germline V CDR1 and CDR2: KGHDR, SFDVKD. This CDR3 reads CATSDVTGNHNEQFF. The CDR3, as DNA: TGTGCCACCAGTGACGTGACAGGGAATCACAATGAGCAGTTCTTC.

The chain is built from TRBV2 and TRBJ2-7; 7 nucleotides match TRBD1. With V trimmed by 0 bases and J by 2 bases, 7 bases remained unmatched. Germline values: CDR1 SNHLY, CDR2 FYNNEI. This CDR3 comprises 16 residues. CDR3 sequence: CASSEATTGVAYEQYF. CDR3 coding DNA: TGTGCCAGCAGTGAAGCGACAACAGGGGTCGCCTACGAGCAGTACTTC.

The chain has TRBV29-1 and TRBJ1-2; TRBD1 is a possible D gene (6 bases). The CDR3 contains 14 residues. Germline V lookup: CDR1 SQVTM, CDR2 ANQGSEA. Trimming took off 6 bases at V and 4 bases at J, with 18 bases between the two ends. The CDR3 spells CSVSSGGAGYGYTF. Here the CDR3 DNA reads TGCAGCGTCTCCTCGGGGGGCGCAGGCTATGGCTACACCTTC.

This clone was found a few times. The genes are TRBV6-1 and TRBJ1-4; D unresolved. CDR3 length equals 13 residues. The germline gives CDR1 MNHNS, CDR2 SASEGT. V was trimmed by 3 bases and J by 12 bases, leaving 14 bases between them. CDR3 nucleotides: TGTGCCAGCAGTGAGGATGCTGGGCGGCAACTGTTTTTT. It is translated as CASSEDAGRQLFF.

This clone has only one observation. The chain's CDR3 is CASSYSPGVEYEQYF. The CDR3 DNA reads as TGTGCCAGCAGTTACTCGCCGGGGGTGGAGTACGAGCAGTACTTC. The V gene is TRBV6-2 or TRBV6-3, the J gene TRBJ2-7; a weak D match, TRBD2 (6 bases). The V end lost 0 bases, the J end lost 4 bases, and 13 bases lay between the germline ends. This CDR3 has 15 amino acids. Germline CDR1 reads MNHEY; CDR2 reads SVGEGT.

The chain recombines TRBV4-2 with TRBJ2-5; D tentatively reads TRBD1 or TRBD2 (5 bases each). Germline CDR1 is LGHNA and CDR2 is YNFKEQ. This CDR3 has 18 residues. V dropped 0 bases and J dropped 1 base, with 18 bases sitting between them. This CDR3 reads CASSQDTDGTGSQETQYF. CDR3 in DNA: TGTGCCAGCAGCCAAGACACTGACGGGACGGGCTCCCAAGAGACCCAGTACTTC.

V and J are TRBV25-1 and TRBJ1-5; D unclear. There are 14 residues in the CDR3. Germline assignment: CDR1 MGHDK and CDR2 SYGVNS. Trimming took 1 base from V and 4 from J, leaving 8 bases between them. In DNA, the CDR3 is TGTGCCAGCAGTGAATTGAGGGTGAATCAGCCCCAGCATTTT. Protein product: CASSELRVNQPQHF.

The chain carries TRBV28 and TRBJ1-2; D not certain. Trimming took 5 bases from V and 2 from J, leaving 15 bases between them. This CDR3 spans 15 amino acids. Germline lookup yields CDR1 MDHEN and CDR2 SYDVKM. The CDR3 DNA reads TGTGCCAGCAGTCCCTCAGAGACGGGAAACTATGGCTACACCTTC. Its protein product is CASSPSETGNYGYTF.

The CDR3 nucleotides are TGTGCCAGCAGCCAAACTAGCGGGGGTCTCGGGGGCACAGATACGCAGTATTTT. This sequence encodes CASSQTSGGLGGTDTQYF. The J gene is TRBJ2-3, the V gene TRBV4-2, with 11 bases lining up with TRBD2. The CDR3 has 18 amino acids. Unmatched junction bases numbered 8, after V lost 2 bases and J lost 1 base. Germline V gives CDR1 LGHNA, CDR2 YNFKEQ.

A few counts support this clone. The CDR3 coding sequence is TGCAGCGTTGTTTCTAGCGGGGCTACCTACGAGCAGTACTTC. This translates into CSVVSSGATYEQYF. The V gene is TRBV29-1, the J gene TRBJ2-7, with 9 bases that match TRBD2. The V gene end was trimmed by 4 bases and the J gene end by 2 bases; junction bases not matched to a gene: 6. Germline assignment: CDR1 SQVTM and CDR2 ANQGSEA. The CDR3 is 14 residues long.

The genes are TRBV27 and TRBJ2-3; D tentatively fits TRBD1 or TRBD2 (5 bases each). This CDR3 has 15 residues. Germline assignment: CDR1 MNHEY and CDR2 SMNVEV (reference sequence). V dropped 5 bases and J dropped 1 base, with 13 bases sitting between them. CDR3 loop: CASSPTGRRTDTQYF. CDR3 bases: TGTGCCAGCAGTCCGACGGGGCGGCGCACAGATACGCAGTATTTT.

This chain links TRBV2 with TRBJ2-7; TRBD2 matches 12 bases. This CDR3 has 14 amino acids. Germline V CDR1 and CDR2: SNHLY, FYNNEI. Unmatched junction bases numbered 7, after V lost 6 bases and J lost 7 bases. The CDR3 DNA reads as TGTGCCAGCAGCTTGACTAGCGGGAGTCGGGAGCAGTACTTC. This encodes CASSLTSGSREQYF.

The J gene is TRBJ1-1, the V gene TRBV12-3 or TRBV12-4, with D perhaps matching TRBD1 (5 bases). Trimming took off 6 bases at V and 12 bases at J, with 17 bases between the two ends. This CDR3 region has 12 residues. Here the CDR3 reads CASSPLGRAPFF. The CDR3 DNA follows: TGTGCCAGCAGCCCCTTGGGCAGGGCTCCTTTCTTT.

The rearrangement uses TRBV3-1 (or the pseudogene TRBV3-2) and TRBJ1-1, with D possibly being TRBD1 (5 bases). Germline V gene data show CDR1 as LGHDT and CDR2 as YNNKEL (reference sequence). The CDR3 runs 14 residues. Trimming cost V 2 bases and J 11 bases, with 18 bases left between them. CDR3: CASSQRSQVVKAFF. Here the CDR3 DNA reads TGTGCCAGCAGCCAACGTTCACAGGTAGTTAAGGCTTTCTTT.

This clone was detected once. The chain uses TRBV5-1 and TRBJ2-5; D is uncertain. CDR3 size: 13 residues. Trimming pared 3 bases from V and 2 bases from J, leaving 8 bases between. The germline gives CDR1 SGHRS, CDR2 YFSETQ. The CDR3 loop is CASSWIEQETQYF. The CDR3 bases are TGCGCCAGCAGCTGGATAGAGCAAGAGACCCAGTACTTC.